This TCR beta chain originates from a study of blood T cell repertoires in COVID-19. In the study overall: The United States, Italy and Spain supplied acute and convalescent COVID-19 samples.

The V and J ends lost 11 bases and 7 bases respectively, with 17 bases between them. The CDR3 extends over 12 amino acids. CDR1 and CDR2 (germline): LNHDA, SQIVND (reference sequence). The participants were between about 18 and 95 years old and came from roughly 25 US areas. In the original workflow: The assay estimated nucleated cells by amplifying reference gene primers. Libraries were prepared by immunoSEQ multiplex PCR; TCRdb keeps only in-frame clonotypes and omits some of them. The V and J calls and clone size are taken from that table; D and trimming were inferred from the DNA. Among fewer than 300,000 clones, about nine tenths were seen once, and the ten largest hold roughly 1.2%.

The TCR sequence derives from a woman aged 40-49 years with acute COVID-19. This chain uses TRBV19 with TRBJ1-2; TRBD1 is a possible D gene (5 bases). Sequenced input: PBMCs or T cells enriched from blood (not recorded which). This chain's CDR3 is CAAGVTYGGYTF. In DNA form, the CDR3 reads TGTGCCGCGGGGGTGACCTATGGTGGCTACACCTTC. Supplemented by reference TRBV19 and TRBJ1-2, the full variable domain reads DGGITQSPKYLFRKEGQNVTLSCEQNLNHDAMYWYRQDPGQGLRLIYYSQIVNDFQKGDIAEGYSVSREKKESFPLTVTSAQKNPTAFYLCAAGVTYGGYTFGSGTRLTVV.